This TCR beta chain was identified in a study of shared clonotypes between healthy human individuals. Study summary: Each donor had three CD4 naive, three CD4 memory, two CD8 naive and one CD8 memory plate.

Measured with immunoSEQ multiplex PCR; TCRdb has only the in-frame clones, and not every one. The data contain about 2.1 million clones, 85% to 95% of them singletons. Overall study results and limits: Deeper or shallower sequencing was expected to change how clonotypes are shared among donors.

A note on this clone: Its target is not known.

CD45RO negativity and positive selection for CCR7 defined naive CD8 cells, a population that excluded terminally differentiated effector memory CD45RA+ cells. Material: naive CD8+ T cells from PBMCs. The receptor was derived from a man aged 18 to 29 in good health. Some clones in this sample may be carry-over from other donors' samples.

The CDR3 loop reads CASRPAGTEGPGELFF. DNA for the CDR3: TGTGCCAGCAGACCTGCCGGGACAGAGGGTCCCGGGGAGCTGTTTTTT. The chain is built from TRBV11-2 and TRBJ2-2; TRBD1 agrees at 7 bases. Germline V gene data show CDR1 as SGHAT and CDR2 as FQNNGV. This CDR3 comprises 16 residues. The V and J ends lost 6 bases and 6 bases, in that order; junction bases with no gene match: 13.